The rows below give T cell receptor beta chains drawn from one sample of a study of CD8+CD57+ T cells in acquired aplastic anemia. One entry per CDR3 protein results from TCRdb running MiXCR on the reads. The sample comprises about 270,000 distinct CDR3 sequences, roughly half of which are singletons, and roughly 8% rests with the top ten. Sequencing was performed on sorted CD4+, CD8+, or CD8+CD57+ T cells (not recorded which) from PBMCs. The receptors here all came from a human donor with severe aplastic anemia or a healthy control (not recorded which). Both conserved end residues are part of each CDR3. D genes are given only for firm matches. Not all rows give a size; the values are once, few, many and, for expanded clones, a class.

j_call d_call clone_size v_call cdr3_aa cdr3_nt
TRBJ1-4 - - TRBV7-2 CASRTRNEKLFF TGTGCCAGCAGGACAAGAAATGAAAAACTGTTTTTT
TRBJ1-1 TRBD1 - TRBV15 CATSRVSGTGENTEAFF TGTGCCACCAGCAGAGTAAGTGGGACAGGGGAGAACACTGAAGCTTTCTTT
TRBJ2-3 TRBD2 many TRBV11-3 CASSQRGADTQYF TGTGCCAGCAGCCAACGGGGGGCAGATACGCAGTATTTT
TRBJ2-7 - - TRBV20-1 CSARLQGFEQYF TGCAGTGCTAGATTGCAGGGGTTCGAGCAGTACTTC
TRBJ1-2 - - TRBV20-1 CSATQEYGYTF TGCAGTGCTACCCAGGAGTATGGCTACACCTTC
TRBJ1-6 - - TRBV12-3/TRBV12-4 CASSPTIGYNSPPHF TGTGCCAGCAGCCCAACGATCGGGTATAACTCACCCCCCCACTTT
TRBJ1-3 TRBD1 once TRBV10-1 CATWLWTGNSGNTIYF TGCGCCACCTGGTTGTGGACAGGGAACTCTGGAAACACCATATATTTT
TRBJ1-3 - many TRBV18 CASSPPGGPENTIYF TGTGCCAGCTCACCACCGGGGGGGCCAGAAAACACCATATATTTT
TRBJ2-6 TRBD2 - TRBV12-3/TRBV12-4 CASISGGDPGANVLTF TGTGCCAGCATAAGCGGGGGGGACCCTGGGGCCAACGTCCTGACTTTC
TRBJ2-5 - - TRBV5-1 CASSIRPRGGETQYF TGCGCCAGCAGCATCCGTCCAAGGGGGGGGGAGACCCAGTACTTC
TRBJ1-4 - few TRBV7-6 CASSARDGANEKLFF TGTGCCAGCAGCGCGCGGGACGGAGCTAATGAAAAACTGTTTTTT
TRBJ1-1 TRBD1 - TRBV29-1 CSVGTGRTEAFF TGCAGCGTTGGGACAGGGAGGACTGAAGCTTTCTTT
TRBJ2-5 - - TRBV14 CASSPQTGRETQYF TGTGCCAGCAGCCCCCAGACAGGCAGGGAGACCCAGTACTTC
TRBJ1-2 TRBD1 - TRBV2 CASTLGTGSGYTF TGTGCCAGCACGTTGGGGACAGGGAGTGGCTACACCTTC
TRBJ1-4 - few TRBV28 CASSLRGVNEKLFF TGTGCCAGCAGCCTTAGGGGAGTTAATGAAAAACTGTTTTTT
TRBJ2-4 - few TRBV30 CAWGDIVNIQYF TGTGCCTGGGGGGACATCGTAAACATTCAGTACTTC
TRBJ2-5 TRBD1 once TRBV15 CATSRRVGTGAVLETQYF TGTGCCACCAGCAGACGAGTGGGGACAGGGGCTGTTTTGGAGACCCAGTACTTC